This TCR beta chain was sequenced during a study of shared clonotypes between healthy human individuals. This clone was detected many times. The sample carries other DNA sequences with the same CDR3. Germline loops: CDR1 MNHNS, CDR2 SASEGT. There are 14 residues in the CDR3. V dropped 0 bases and J dropped 4 bases, with 6 bases sitting between them. The authors split each subset's genomic DNA evenly across several immunoSEQ plates. The table came from immunoSEQ multiplex PCR; TCRdb's copy has only in-frame clones and leaves some out. The table has hundreds of thousands of clones, 60% to 80% seen once. The healthy adult donors were HIV-negative and reported no recent acute infections or vaccinations. There were only Caucasian adults among the donors, and all lived in Nashville, Tennessee.

The sequencing input was PBMCs. The rearrangement joins TRBV6-1 to TRBJ1-4; D is undetermined. The TCR was taken from a woman in her 40s in good health. Some clones in this sample may be carry-over from other donors' samples. This CDR3 reads CASSEAQINEKLFF. CDR3 DNA sequence: TGTGCCAGCAGTGAAGCCCAGATTAATGAAAAACTGTTTTTT.